One sample yielded the 24 T cell receptor beta chains listed below, sequenced in a study of blood T cells in healthy people across ages. A sample-barcoded 5' primer and a J-beta primer mix were used in a second PCR of roughly 7 to 12 cycles. TCRdb redid the calling of the 5' RACE reads with MiXCR, one entry per CDR3 protein. The table has approximately 290,000 distinct CDR3 sequences, roughly 27% seen once; the top ten hold approximately 30%. Sequenced sample: blood. The source is a woman in her seventies in good health.

The V call is TRBV27, the J call TRBJ2-1, with D possibly matching TRBD1 (5 bases). Germline-derived CDR1 and CDR2 are MNHEY and SMNVEV (reference sequence). V shed 6 bases and J shed 2 bases, with 17 bases lying between them. CDR3 length equals 16 residues. This CDR3 is CASRPPSRATYNEQFF. DNA of the CDR3: TGTGCCAGCAGGCCCCCGTCCAGGGCAACCTACAATGAGCAGTTCTTC.

The chain couples TRBV28 to TRBJ1-1, with 8 bases that match TRBD1. This CDR3 has 13 amino acids. Germline V gives CDR1 MDHEN, CDR2 SYDVKM. J was trimmed by 4 bases and V by 4 bases; bases with no gene match: 2. As DNA, the CDR3 is TGTGCCAGCAGTTCAGGGGGCACCACTGAAGCTTTCTTT. Amino acid sequence: CASSSGGTTEAFF.

This clonotype occurred once. The CDR3 DNA reads TGTGCCAGCATATACGGGACTGAAGCTTTCTTT. It is translated as CASIYGTEAFF. The V call is TRBV6-1, the J call TRBJ1-1; the D is unclear. Germline CDR1 MNHNS, CDR2 SASEGT. This CDR3 is built from 11 residues. V dropped 7 bases and J dropped 5 bases, with 8 bases sitting between them.

V gene TRBV3-1 combines with J gene TRBJ1-1; perhaps TRBD1 as D (5 bases). Germline-derived CDR1 and CDR2 are LGHDT and YNNKEL (reference sequence). With 4 bases removed from V and 10 bases from J, the gap between germline ends came to 16 bases. The CDR3 is made up of 13 amino acids. The CDR3 coding sequence is TGTGCCAGCAGCCCCCAGGGCTTTGCTGGAGCTTTCTTT. Translating it yields CASSPQGFAGAFF.

In its sample, this clonotype was seen many times. The chain employs TRBV29-1 and TRBJ2-5; 11 bases agree with TRBD2. Germline V gene lookup returns CDR1 SQVTM and CDR2 ANQGSEA. The CDR3 totals 13 residues. The ends lost 3 bases at V and 4 bases at J; junction bases unmatched: 1. CDR3: CSVEGLAVETQYF. CDR3 nucleotides: TGCAGCGTTGAGGGACTAGCGGTAGAGACCCAGTACTTC. Using reference TRBV29-1 and TRBJ2-5 for the parts outside the CDR3, the full variable domain is SAVISQKPSRDICQRGTSLTIQCQVDSQVTMMFWYRQQPGQSLTLIATANQGSEATYESGFVIDKFPISRPNLTFSTLTVSNMSPEDSSIYLCSVEGLAVETQYFGPGTRLLVL.

This clonotype was seen many times. V and J are TRBV5-1 and TRBJ2-1, with TRBD2 matching over 11 bases. From germline, CDR1 is SGHRS and CDR2 YFSETQ. The V gene end was trimmed by 4 bases and the J gene end by 5 bases; junction bases not matched to a gene: 2. The CDR3 is 14 amino acids. This CDR3 is CASSGGLADNEQFF. The CDR3 region has the DNA TGCGCCAGCAGCGGGGGACTAGCGGACAATGAGCAGTTCTTC.

The chain uses TRBV4-3 and TRBJ1-1; D ambiguous. CDR3 length: 13 amino acids. Germline V gene lookup returns CDR1 LGHNA and CDR2 YSLEER. Between the trimmed V and J ends, which lost 0 bases and 5 bases, there was a span of 7 bases. CDR3 in amino acids: CASSQDMETEAFF. The CDR3 DNA reads TGCGCCAGCAGCCAAGATATGGAGACTGAAGCTTTCTTT.

In its sample, this clonotype was seen a few times. This chain uses TRBV2 with TRBJ2-5; 15 bases map to TRBD2. With 4 bases clipped from V and 5 bases from J, the junction kept 5 bases outside the gene matches. Germline V gene lookup returns CDR1 SNHLY and CDR2 FYNNEI. This CDR3 spans 16 amino acids. Here the CDR3 reads CASSGGLAGGGETQYF. Written as DNA, the CDR3 is TGTGCCAGCAGTGGGGGACTAGCGGGAGGAGGGGAGACCCAGTACTTC.

This clonotype was counted only a few times. The chain is built from TRBV7-9 and TRBJ2-3; TRBD2 agrees at 11 bases. Germline values: CDR1 SEHNR, CDR2 FQNEAQ (reference sequence). The V and J ends lost 4 bases and 4 bases, in that order; junction bases with no gene match: 4. This CDR3 has 15 residues. Written as DNA, the CDR3 is TGTGCCAGCAGCTCTAGCGGGAGGTTGGCAGATACGCAGTATTTT. It translates to CASSSSGRLADTQYF.

Concerning this clonotype: As the CDR3 is not closed by the conserved phenylalanine or tryptophan, this likely results from a read error. Because the CDR3's place on the DNA is in doubt, the DNA is left out and the CDR3 is given as listed by TCRdb. CDR3 protein: CASSLVVSRTFI. The genes are TRBV7-2 and TRBJ1-1. CDR1 SGHTA and CDR2 FQGNSA come from the germline V gene. The CDR3 adds up to 12 amino acids, both ends counted.

The chain uses TRBV20-1 and TRBJ2-1, with D maybe TRBD2 (5 bases). From germline, CDR1 is DFQATT and CDR2 SNEGSKA (reference sequence). V gave up 4 bases and J gave up 10 bases, with 14 bases separating them. This CDR3 has 12 amino acids. The CDR3 DNA reads as TGCAGTGCTATACTAGGCCAGAGAGAGCAGTTCTTC. As protein: CSAILGQREQFF.

As for this clonotype: One end of the junction does not line up with germline, which may come from a read error. This chain uses TRBV4-1 with TRBJ2-1; 8 bases are shared with TRBD1. Judging by the DNA end, TRBJ2-7 fits better; the J call may be wrong. The CDR3 is made up of 16 amino acids. Germline V gene data show CDR1 as MGHRA and CDR2 as YSYEKL. In nucleotides, the CDR3 is TGCGCCAGCAGCCAAGATTCCGAGACAGGGGCCTATGAGCAGTACTTC. As protein: CASSQDSETGAYEQYF.

This clonotype was found many times. The rearrangement uses TRBV6-5 and TRBJ2-1; the match to TRBD2 covers 7 bases. The V segment lost 4 bases and the J segment 6 bases; nucleotides outside the gene matches: 6. The CDR3 sequence is 14 residues long. Germline CDR1 and CDR2: MNHEY and SVGAGI. As DNA, the CDR3 is TGTGCCAGCAGTTTGGGACTATTCCCCAATGAGCAGTTCTTC. It yields the protein CASSLGLFPNEQFF.

The sample holds a few counts of this clonotype. The CDR3 sequence: CASSTEGRERNEQFF. CDR3 sequence (DNA): TGCGCCAGCAGCACTGAGGGACGGGAGAGGAATGAGCAGTTCTTC. The chain couples TRBV5-1 to TRBJ2-1; D is possibly TRBD2 (6 bases). The CDR3 spans 15 residues. V lost 4 bases and J 7 bases, leaving 18 bases between the germline ends. From germline, CDR1 is SGHRS and CDR2 YFSETQ.

The chain employs TRBV20-1 and TRBJ2-7; D gene ambiguous. This CDR3 contains 11 residues. CDR1 DFQATT and CDR2 SNEGSKA come from the germline V gene (reference sequence). V lost 5 bases to trimming and J lost 6 bases, with 11 bases between them. CDR3 in amino acids: CSAPKFGEQYF. The CDR3 DNA reads TGCAGTGCTCCCAAGTTCGGCGAGCAGTACTTC.

This chain joins TRBV6-5 and TRBJ2-2; 7 nucleotides align to TRBD2. The CDR3 is 14 residues long. Germline-derived CDR1 and CDR2 are MNHEY and SVGAGI. V dropped 4 bases and J dropped 4; count of bases not matched to a gene: 3. The CDR3 nucleotides read TGTGCCAGCAGTTCGCTAGCGGCCACCGGGGAGCTGTTTTTT. Translation: CASSSLAATGELFF.

This rearrangement joins TRBV27 to TRBJ2-7; the D gene is possibly TRBD1 (5 bases). V was trimmed by 6 bases and J by 0 bases, leaving 24 bases between them. The CDR3 consists of 18 residues. Germline V gene lookup returns CDR1 MNHEY and CDR2 SMNVEV (reference sequence). For the CDR3, the DNA is TGTGCCAGCAGATACCGATACGACAGTTCCGCTTCCTCCTACGAGCAGTACTTC. This codes for CASRYRYDSSASSYEQYF.

J is TRBJ2-5 and V is TRBV28, with 7 bases fitting TRBD2. With V trimmed by 0 bases and J by 1 base, 11 bases remained unmatched. The germline gives CDR1 MDHEN, CDR2 SYDVKM. This CDR3 contains 18 residues. Here the CDR3 reads CASSLWGSVAGVQETQYF. In DNA form, the CDR3 reads TGTGCCAGCAGTTTATGGGGTAGCGTCGCGGGGGTCCAAGAGACCCAGTACTTC.

This clonotype was seen only a few times. The V and J genes are TRBV13 and TRBJ2-3, with 7 nucleotides matching TRBD1. The junction had 18 bases not matched to a gene; V was cut back by 3 bases and J by 6 bases. The germline V gene encodes CDR1 PRHDT and CDR2 FYEKMQ (reference sequence). The CDR3 runs to 18 residues. The CDR3 loop is CASSLTGFGTRGADTQYF. The CDR3 bases are TGTGCCAGCAGCTTGACAGGGTTTGGAACCCGAGGTGCGGATACGCAGTATTTT.

J is TRBJ1-1 and V is TRBV12-3 or TRBV12-4, with 7 bases fitting TRBD1. V was clipped by 7 bases and J by 4 bases; unmatched bases: 9. This CDR3 has 14 residues. This CDR3 is CASNPQGRSTEAFF. The CDR3 nucleotides are TGTGCCAGCAACCCACAGGGGCGAAGCACTGAAGCTTTCTTT.

This clonotype occurred many times. This CDR3 is CASSLVTGGVTEAFF. CDR3 DNA: TGTGCCAGCAGCTTAGTAACAGGTGGAGTTACTGAAGCTTTCTTT. The V and J genes are TRBV7-8 and TRBJ1-1, with D possibly TRBD1 on 5 matching bases. V was pared by 1 base and J by 5 bases, with 14 bases between. This CDR3 has 15 amino acids. Per germline, CDR1 SGHVS and CDR2 FQNEAQ. The whole variable domain, filled in from reference TRBV7-8 and TRBJ1-1, reads GAGVSQSPRYKVAKRGQDVALRCDPISGHVSLFWYQQALGQGPEFLTYFQNEAQLDKSGLPSDRFFAERPEGSVSTLKIQRTQQEDSAVYLCASSLVTGGVTEAFFGQGTRLTVV.

This sequence joins TRBV12-3 or TRBV12-4 and TRBJ2-1; 9 bases map to TRBD2. The J segment lost 6 bases and the V segment lost 4 bases, leaving 10 bases of the junction unmatched. This CDR3 contains 16 residues. The CDR3 DNA follows: TGTGCCAGCAGTTCAAGGAATGGCGGGAGGGCCAATGAGCAGTTCTTC. It is translated as CASSSRNGGRANEQFF.

In its sample, this clonotype was seen a few times. This rearrangement joins TRBV12-3 or TRBV12-4 to TRBJ1-2; D might be TRBD1 (6 bases). CDR3 length: 18 amino acids. V gave up 1 base and J gave up 5 bases, with 23 bases separating them. CDR3 loop: CASSLEVPETGAIYGYTF. CDR3 bases: TGTGCCAGCAGTTTAGAAGTCCCCGAGACAGGTGCCATTTATGGCTACACCTTC.

The chain links TRBV7-3 to TRBJ2-5; TRBD1 matches 7 bases. The J call may be faulty, since TRBJ2-1 better matches the DNA end. Germline V gene sequence: CDR1 SGHTA, CDR2 FQGTGA. This CDR3 has 13 residues. Written as DNA, the CDR3 is TGTGCCAGCAGCTTGGAGGCAGGGGGTGAGCAGTTCTTC. This encodes CASSLEAGGEQFF.